This paragraph covers one T cell receptor (beta chain) sequence. It has no known antigen specificity. No much larger clone exists at a distance of one base, and base qualities are not known. These data belong to a study of shared clonotypes between healthy human individuals (dated by TCRdb to about 2020). A note on the overall study: The cohort comprised two women and a few men aged 18 to 49 years. Libraries were prepared and TCR repertoires were sequenced by different laboratories using diverse techniques, in order to increase sequencing depth and limit assay-specific biases. Blood TCR repertoires of about five healthy adults were deeply sequenced to estimate repertoire size and the extent of clonotype sharing between individuals. Leukapheresis yielded between about 0.94 and 8.9 billion PBMCs per donor. General conclusions and limits of the study: Sampling was restricted to blood, and TCR repertoires in tissues likely differ from the TCR repertoires found in blood. Based on pairwise subsampling, the degree of clonotype sharing among donors was expected to be affected by sequencing depth. Because the study included a small number of donors, the genetic and exposure-history diversity represented was limited.

The donors were healthy, HIV-negative adults who had no recently reported acute infections or vaccinations. Every donor was a Caucasian adult residing in Nashville, Tennessee, USA. For unsorted samples, about 90 million PBMCs were counted and genomic DNA was extracted with the QIAamp DNA Blood Mini kit. After blood collection by leukapheresis, PBMCs were isolated using Ficoll-Histopaque density gradient centrifugation and then cryopreserved in the vapor phase of liquid nitrogen. Per the germline V gene, SGDLS is the CDR1 and YYNGEE is the CDR2. The CDR3, cysteine through phenylalanine, is 16 amino acids long. Only the CDR3 portion is preserved as DNA: 48 bases, with reading frame beginning at the first base. V drops 0 bases and J drops 5 bases, leaving 14 bases in between. Using the deep immunoSEQ assay, TCR CDR3 regions were amplified from genomic DNA by multiplex PCR. Genomic DNA extracted from each cell subset was distributed evenly over all wells of several immunoSEQ 96-well plates, and each plate served as one replicate. For unsorted PBMC, around 290 ng of genomic DNA, equivalent to approximately 28,000 T cell genomes, went into each replicate PCR. Genomic DNA from unsorted PBMC was sequenced over ten immunoSEQ deep assay plates. Purified libraries were measured with a Qubit 3.0 fluorometer, size-checked on a Bioanalyzer 2100, and measured again with the KAPA Library Quantification kit. Each immunoSEQ 96-well plate was sequenced on its own single-read 150-cycle Illumina NextSeq 550 flow cell. Concerning the study's data processing: Because the immunoSEQ output included only junctional sequences and no quality scores, the filtering could not be the same as the filtering used for full-length reads. Sequences were annotated with PyIR, a Python wrapper for IgBLAST v1.9, and V/J genes and CDR3 were assigned using IMGT germline references. Reads with weak V/J assignments (E-value above 1e-6), missing CDR3, stop codons, out-of-frame junctions, or ambiguous translated residues were removed. V3J clonotypes were defined as sequences sharing an identical inferred V gene, J gene, and CDR3 amino acid sequence. The percentage overlap between two repertoires was calculated by dividing the number of shared unique clonotypes by the size of the smaller repertoire. Repertoire richness was assessed with RTK rarefaction, the Chao1 estimator, and Recon v2.1 estimates of unobserved clonotypes. Not all clones reach the TCRdb copy of this immuneACCESS table, which keeps in-frame sequences only. Checked studies attribute under half of the gap to unresolved V genes and leave the rest unexplained. That table gives V, J and clone size, and the DNA gave D and trimming. This sample holds roughly 490,000 clones; roughly 85% were observed only once. Jointly, the top ten make up 10% to 15% of the sample.

The source is a middle-aged woman in good health. Some clones in this sample may be carry-over from other donors' samples. What was sequenced was PBMCs. This chain is built from TRBV9 and TRBJ1-4; the D segment cannot be called with confidence. CDR3 reads: CASSVEGKQKNEKLFF. The nucleotide sequence reads as follows: TGTGCCAGCAGCGTAGAAGGCAAGCAAAAGAATGAAAAACTGTTTTTT.